This TCR beta chain was identified in a study of siplizumab effects on memory and regulatory T cells. Study-wide points: Naive T cells seemed more diverse than memory cells; they also seemed major alloresponse contributors. Siplizumab caused a significant drop in alloreactive sequences traceable to unstimulated CD4+ memory cells.

Only in-frame clones appear in the TCRdb table, and some are missing; sequencing was by immunoSEQ multiplex PCR. The sample consists of tens of thousands of clones, approximately 86% of them appearing once. The CDR3 has 18 residues. V trimming: 8 bases; J trimming: 9 bases; junction bases outside the gene matches: 20. The germline V gene encodes CDR1 SGDLS and CDR2 YYNGEE. Points on this clone: The target antigen is unknown.

The sequencing input was Tregs sorted from blood. The chain has TRBV9 and TRBJ1-6, with TRBD1 matching over 10 bases. This TCR derives from a human donor in good health. The CDR3 sequence is CASTRGDRGIHRPSPLHF. As DNA, the CDR3 is TGTGCCAGTACCCGCGGGGACAGGGGTATCCATAGGCCTTCACCCCTCCACTTT.